These 27 T cell receptor beta chains were sequenced from one sample in a study of blood T cell repertoires in COVID-19. This table comes from immunoSEQ multiplex PCR, and its TCRdb copy is limited to in-frame clones, with some not included. The sample consists of some 210,000 clones, approximately 91% of them appearing once. Sequencing input: peripheral blood. The receptor set was obtained from a woman aged 40 to 50 who had recovered from COVID-19.

The V gene is TRBV2, the J gene TRBJ2-1; tentative D call: TRBD2 (6 bases). Trimming left V 7 bases short and J 1 base short, with 23 bases between. Germline loops: CDR1 SNHLY, CDR2 FYNNEI. The CDR3 is 18 residues long. The chain's CDR3 is CASNRRAGTPSSYNEQFF. For the CDR3, the DNA is TGTGCCAGCAATAGGAGGGCGGGGACCCCATCGTCCTACAATGAGCAGTTCTTC.

The chain has TRBV7-8 and TRBJ2-7, with 11 positions matching TRBD1. Germline assignment: CDR1 SGHVS and CDR2 FQNEAQ. The CDR3 has 18 residues. J was trimmed by 7 bases and V by 2 bases; bases with no gene match: 16. Written as DNA, the CDR3 is TGTGCCAGCAGCTTAAGGAGATCCGGGACAGGGGGAAGTCGTGAGCAGTACTTC. Amino acids: CASSLRRSGTGGSREQYF.

V and J are TRBV27 and TRBJ1-2, with D possibly being TRBD1 (5 bases). Trimming took off 4 bases at V and 7 bases at J, with 19 bases between the two ends. The germline V gene has CDR1 MNHEY and CDR2 SMNVEV (reference sequence). This CDR3 comprises 15 residues. The CDR3 bases are TGTGCCAGCAGTTCGACAGAGGCCCCGCGTTCTGGCTACACCTTC. Its translation is CASSSTEAPRSGYTF.

The chain has TRBV7-9 and TRBJ1-2; the match to TRBD1 covers 7 bases. Germline V CDR1 and CDR2: SEHNR, FQNEAQ (reference sequence). Trimming at V came to 1 base and at J to 10 bases, leaving 9 bases not matched to a gene. The CDR3 consists of 14 residues. CDR3 in amino acids: CASSLVVLGQFYTF. The CDR3 DNA is TGTGCCAGCAGCTTAGTTGTCCTGGGACAGTTCTACACCTTC.

The genes are TRBV11-1 and TRBJ2-1, with TRBD1 as a possible D gene (6 bases). This CDR3 is built from 14 residues. The V gene's germline CDR1 is SGHAT and CDR2 FQDESV (reference sequence). Trimming pared 4 bases from V and 5 bases from J, leaving 12 bases between. CDR3 loop: CASSWGHVDNEQFF. The CDR3 coding sequence is TGTGCCAGCAGCTGGGGACATGTCGACAATGAGCAGTTCTTC.

This chain joins TRBV9 and TRBJ2-5, with D possibly TRBD1 on 5 matching bases. Germline V gene sequence: CDR1 SGDLS, CDR2 YYNGEE. Trimming shortened V by 2 bases and J by 3 bases, and 14 bases separated the two germline ends. The CDR3 spans 15 residues. The CDR3, as DNA: TGTGCCAGCAGCGTCTCGATCGGCAGGGAAGAGACCCAGTACTTC. Its protein is CASSVSIGREETQYF.

The V call is TRBV6-5, the J call TRBJ2-2; TRBD2 matches at 7 bases. The CDR3 length is 13 residues. V gave up 7 bases and J gave up 6 bases; unmatched junction bases: 5. Germline V gene sequence: CDR1 MNHEY, CDR2 SVGAGI. CDR3 amino acids: CASTPLAAGELFF. CDR3 nucleotide sequence: TGTGCCAGCACCCCGCTAGCGGCCGGGGAGCTGTTTTTT.

This clone is a singleton in its sample. The V and J genes are TRBV19 and TRBJ1-5, with D possibly TRBD1 on 6 matching bases. The CDR3 is 15 residues long. Germline V gives CDR1 LNHDA, CDR2 SQIVND (reference sequence). The V end was cut by 3 bases, the J end by 2 bases, with 11 bases between. CDR3 in DNA: TGTGCCAGTAGTATGGCGGGGGCGCGCAATCAGCCCCAGCATTTT. This translates into CASSMAGARNQPQHF. Variable domain in full (rest from reference TRBV19 and TRBJ1-5): DGGITQSPKYLFRKEGQNVTLSCEQNLNHDAMYWYRQDPGQGLRLIYYSQIVNDFQKGDIAEGYSVSREKKESFPLTVTSAQKNPTAFYLCASSMAGARNQPQHFGDGTRLSIL.

V usage is TRBV20-1 and J usage is TRBJ2-1; 7 bases match TRBD2. Germline CDR1 and CDR2: DFQATT and SNEGSKA (reference sequence). The trim removed 3 bases at V and 10 bases at J, leaving 9 bases unmatched. This CDR3 is 13 amino acids long. CDR3 in amino acids: CSASRGRAREQFF. In DNA, the CDR3 is TGCAGTGCTAGTCGGGGGAGGGCCAGGGAGCAGTTCTTC.

The chain links TRBV29-1 to TRBJ2-7; D might be TRBD1 (5 bases). This CDR3 has 14 residues. Between the trimmed V and J ends, which lost 1 base and 1 base, there was a span of 11 bases. CDR1 is SQVTM and CDR2 is ANQGSEA in the germline V gene. The CDR3 DNA reads TGCAGCGTTGAAGGGGGCGGCACTTCCTACGAGCAGTACTTC. Encoded protein: CSVEGGGTSYEQYF.

This CDR3 is CASSLGAGMNTEAFF. The CDR3 DNA reads TGTGCCAGCAGCTTGGGCGCGGGTATGAACACTGAAGCTTTCTTT. The chain combines TRBV5-4 with TRBJ1-1, with D hard to call. V shed 0 bases and J shed 0 bases, with 9 bases lying between them. The CDR3 covers 15 residues. The V gene's germline CDR1 is SGHNT and CDR2 YYREEE (reference sequence).

The chain combines TRBV3-1 (or the pseudogene TRBV3-2) with TRBJ2-3; 9 bases fit TRBD1. V lost 4 bases and J lost 4; bases outside the gene matches: 3. Germline V gene data show CDR1 as LGHDT and CDR2 as YNNKEL (reference sequence). There are 14 residues in the CDR3. CDR3 in amino acids: CASSLQGAPDTQYF. The DNA for the CDR3 is TGTGCCAGCAGCCTACAGGGGGCCCCAGATACGCAGTATTTT.

This clone was recorded only once. The chain recombines TRBV10-3 with TRBJ2-5; D is uncertain. Between the trimmed V and J ends, which lost 3 bases and 5 bases, there was a span of 10 bases. CDR3 size: 13 residues. Germline V gene data show CDR1 as ENHRY and CDR2 as SYGVKD. The CDR3 region is CAISDRVSETQYF. CDR3 nucleotides: TGTGCCATCAGTGATCGAGTCTCGGAGACCCAGTACTTC.

Points on this clone: This CDR3 is also generated by other DNA sequences in the sample. The rearrangement joins TRBV5-1 to TRBJ2-3; 11 bases fit TRBD2. The CDR3 length is 16 residues. With 4 bases clipped from V and 0 bases from J, the junction kept 4 bases outside the gene matches. CDR1 and CDR2 from the germline V gene are SGHRS and YFSETQ. The CDR3 loop reads CASSLGTSGSTDTQYF. The DNA of the CDR3 is TGCGCCAGCAGCCTGGGGACTAGCGGAAGCACAGATACGCAGTATTTT.

V gene TRBV18 combines with J gene TRBJ2-5; the match to TRBD1 covers 9 bases. This CDR3 is built from 15 residues. J was trimmed by 3 bases and V by 3 bases; bases with no gene match: 5. Germline CDR1 KGHSH, CDR2 LQKENI. In DNA form, the CDR3 reads TGTGCCAGCTCACCGCAGACAGGGGGTAAAGAGACCCAGTACTTC. Translating it yields CASSPQTGGKETQYF.

The rearrangement links TRBV28 to TRBJ2-5, with a weak D call TRBD2 (6 bases). The germline V gene has CDR1 MDHEN and CDR2 SYDVKM. V lost 2 bases and J 1 base, leaving 11 bases between the germline ends. The CDR3 sequence is 15 residues long. The CDR3, as DNA: TGTGCCAGCAGTTTAGGGGGGATCGTCCAAGAGACCCAGTACTTC. Protein: CASSLGGIVQETQYF.

The CDR3, as DNA: TGTGCCAGCAGTCGAAAACAGGGGGCTCACTATGGCTACACCTTC. Its protein product is CASSRKQGAHYGYTF. The chain uses TRBV7-9 and TRBJ1-2, with 9 bases that match TRBD1. The trim removed 6 bases at V and 3 bases at J, leaving 8 bases unmatched. CDR3 length equals 15 residues. CDR1 and CDR2 (germline): SEHNR, FQNEAQ (reference sequence). Filled out from reference TRBV7-9 and TRBJ1-2, the complete variable domain reads DTGVSQNPRHKITKRGQNVTFRCDPISEHNRLYWYRQTLGQGPEFLTYFQNEAQLEKSRLLSDRFSAERPKGSFSTLEIQRTEQGDSAMYLCASSRKQGAHYGYTFGSGTRLTVV.

The chain links TRBV29-1 to TRBJ2-7; D not resolved. The germline V and J ends were trimmed by 2 bases and 2 bases, with 7 bases remaining between them. The CDR3 totals 12 residues. CDR1 SQVTM and CDR2 ANQGSEA come from the germline V gene. The CDR3 reads CSVETSTYEQYF. The DNA for the CDR3 is TGCAGCGTTGAAACTTCTACCTACGAGCAGTACTTC.

The V call is TRBV6-4, the J call TRBJ2-2; D unresolved. This CDR3 is built from 13 residues. Germline values: CDR1 MRHNA, CDR2 SNTAGT. The V end lost 0 bases, the J end lost 6 bases, and 5 bases lay between the germline ends. CDR3 nucleotides: TGTGCCAGCAGTGACTCCCAGTCCGGGGAGCTGTTTTTT. It specifies CASSDSQSGELFF.

The CDR3 is CASIKREGTDTQYF. CDR3 nucleotide sequence: TGTGCCAGCATCAAGCGGGAGGGCACAGATACGCAGTATTTT. The chain couples TRBV6-5 to TRBJ2-3, with 9 positions matching TRBD2. This CDR3 has 14 amino acids. J lost 1 base, V lost 7 bases, and 3 bases had no gene match. The germline V gene has CDR1 MNHEY and CDR2 SVGAGI.

The rearrangement links TRBV5-1 to TRBJ1-1; D is perhaps TRBD1 (5 bases). Trimming cost V 3 bases and J 10 bases, with 19 bases left between them. The CDR3 contains 14 residues. Germline loops: CDR1 SGHRS, CDR2 YFSETQ. CDR3 residues: CASSYPREGGGAFF. CDR3 nucleotide sequence: TGCGCCAGCAGCTACCCGCGGGAGGGTGGGGGAGCTTTCTTT.

The rearrangement uses TRBV27 and TRBJ1-5; 7 bases fit TRBD1. The CDR3 sequence is 17 residues long. Germline CDR1 reads MNHEY; CDR2 reads SMNVEV (reference sequence). The V gene end was trimmed by 6 bases and the J gene end by 2 bases; junction bases not matched to a gene: 13. The CDR3 sequence: CASRPNPGGQGNQPQHF. The CDR3, as DNA: TGTGCCAGCAGACCTAATCCAGGGGGTCAGGGCAATCAGCCCCAGCATTTT.

The rearrangement joins TRBV6-5 to TRBJ1-1; D is ambiguous. This CDR3 has 11 amino acids. The germline V and J ends were trimmed by 4 bases and 6 bases, with 6 bases remaining between them. Germline V gene sequence: CDR1 MNHEY, CDR2 SVGAGI. The CDR3 DNA follows: TGTGCCAGCAGTTCACGAGCTGAAGCTTTCTTT. Translated, it gives CASSSRAEAFF.

The chain links TRBV7-2 to TRBJ1-2, with a weak D call TRBD1 (6 bases). Trimming removed 8 bases at V and 4 bases at J, with 8 bases between. The CDR3 contains 11 residues. CDR1 is SGHTA, CDR2 FQGNSA, per germline. The CDR3 nucleotides are TGTGCCAGCGAAGGGGGCTATGGCTACACCTTC. It yields the protein CASEGGYGYTF.

This chain connects TRBV27 to TRBJ2-1; 8 bases fit TRBD1. Germline V gives CDR1 MNHEY, CDR2 SMNVEV (reference sequence). The CDR3 is 15 residues long. The trim removed 2 bases at V and 9 bases at J, leaving 9 bases unmatched. CDR3 nucleotide sequence: TGTGCCAGCAGTTTAAGCCGACAGGGGTATCTTGAGCAGTTCTTC. It specifies CASSLSRQGYLEQFF.

The chain is built from TRBV20-1 and TRBJ2-1, with D perhaps matching TRBD1 (5 bases). The CDR3 length is 14 residues. Trimming stripped 3 bases from V and 0 bases from J, with 9 bases between. Germline assignment: CDR1 DFQATT and CDR2 SNEGSKA (reference sequence). The chain's CDR3 is CSASRGPSYNEQFF. The CDR3 DNA follows: TGCAGTGCTAGTAGGGGTCCCTCCTACAATGAGCAGTTCTTC.

The chain employs TRBV5-6 and TRBJ1-2; no clear D. The V gene lost 3 bases and the J gene lost 3 bases, with 9 bases spanning the gap. The CDR3 consists of 13 residues. The germline gives CDR1 SGHDT, CDR2 YYEEEE. The CDR3 protein is CASSSWAHYGYTF. The CDR3 DNA follows: TGTGCCAGCAGCTCCTGGGCCCACTATGGCTACACCTTC.